This T cell receptor (beta chain) was recorded in a study of control samples from healthy donors and cancer patients. The repertoire was sequenced with immunoSEQ multiplex PCR; TCRdb's copy has only in-frame clones and lacks some. The sample contains around 80,000 clones, approximately 87% of which appear only once. CDR1 is SGHTA and CDR2 is FQGNSA in the germline V gene. Trimming left V 5 bases short and J 0 bases short, with 12 bases between. The CDR3 loop spans 15 amino acids. There are a few counts of this clone. In the same sample, other DNA sequences code for this CDR3. The sequenced sample was blood. The chain combines TRBV7-2 with TRBJ2-3; weak D call: TRBD2 (6 bases). The origin of this receptor is a man between 45 and 60 years old in good health. The chain's CDR3 is CASSPRLGSTDTQYF. The DNA of the CDR3 is TGTGCCAGCAGCCCGCGACTAGGTAGCACAGATACGCAGTATTTT.